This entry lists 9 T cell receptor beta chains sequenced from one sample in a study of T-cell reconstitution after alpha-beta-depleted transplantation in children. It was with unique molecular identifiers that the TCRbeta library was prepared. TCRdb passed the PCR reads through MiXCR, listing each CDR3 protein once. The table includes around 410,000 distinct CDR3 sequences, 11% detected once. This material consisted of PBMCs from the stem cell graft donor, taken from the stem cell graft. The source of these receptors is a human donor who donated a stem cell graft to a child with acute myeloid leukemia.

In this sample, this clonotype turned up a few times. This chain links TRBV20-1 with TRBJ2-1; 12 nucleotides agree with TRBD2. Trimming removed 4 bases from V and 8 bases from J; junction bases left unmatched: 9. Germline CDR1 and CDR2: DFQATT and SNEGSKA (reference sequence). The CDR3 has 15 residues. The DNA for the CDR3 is TGCAGTGCTAAAGGACTAGCGGGAACTCGGGATGAGCAGTTCTTC. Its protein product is CSAKGLAGTRDEQFF.

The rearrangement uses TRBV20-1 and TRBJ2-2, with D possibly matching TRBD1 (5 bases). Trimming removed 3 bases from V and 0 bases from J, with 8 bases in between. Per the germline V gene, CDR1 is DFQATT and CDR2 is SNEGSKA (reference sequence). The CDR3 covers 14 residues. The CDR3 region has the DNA TGCAGTGCTAGGTTGACAGCGAACACCGGGGAGCTGTTTTTT. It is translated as CSARLTANTGELFF.

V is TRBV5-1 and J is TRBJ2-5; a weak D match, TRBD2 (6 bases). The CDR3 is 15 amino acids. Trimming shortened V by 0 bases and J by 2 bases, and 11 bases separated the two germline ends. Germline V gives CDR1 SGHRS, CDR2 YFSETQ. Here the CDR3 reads CASSLGLDRQETQYF. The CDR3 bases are TGCGCCAGCAGCTTGGGACTAGACCGACAAGAGACCCAGTACTTC. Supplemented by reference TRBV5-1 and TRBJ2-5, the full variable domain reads KAGVTQTPRYLIKTRGQQVTLSCSPISGHRSVSWYQQTPGQGLQFLFEYFSETQRNKGNFPGRFSGRQFSNSRSEMNVSTLELGDSALYLCASSLGLDRQETQYFGPGTRLLVL.

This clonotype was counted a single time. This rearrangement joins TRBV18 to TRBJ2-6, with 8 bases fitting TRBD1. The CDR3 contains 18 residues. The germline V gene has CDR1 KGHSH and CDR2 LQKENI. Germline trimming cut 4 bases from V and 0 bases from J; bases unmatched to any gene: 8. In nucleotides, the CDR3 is TGTGCCAGCTCACTCCTCGGACAGGGCCTCTCTGGGGCCAACGTCCTGACTTTC. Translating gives CASSLLGQGLSGANVLTF.

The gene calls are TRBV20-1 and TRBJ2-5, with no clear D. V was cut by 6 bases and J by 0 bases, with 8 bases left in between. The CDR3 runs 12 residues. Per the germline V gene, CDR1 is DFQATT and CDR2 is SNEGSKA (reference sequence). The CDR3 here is CSAGRDQETQYF. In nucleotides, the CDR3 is TGCAGTGCGGGTAGGGACCAAGAGACCCAGTACTTC.

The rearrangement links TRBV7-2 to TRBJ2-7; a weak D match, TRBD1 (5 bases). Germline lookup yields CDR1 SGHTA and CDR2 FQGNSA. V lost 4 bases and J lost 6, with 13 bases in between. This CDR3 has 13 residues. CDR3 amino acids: CASSSPGPAEQYF. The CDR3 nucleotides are TGTGCCAGCAGCTCCCCAGGGCCCGCCGAGCAGTACTTC.

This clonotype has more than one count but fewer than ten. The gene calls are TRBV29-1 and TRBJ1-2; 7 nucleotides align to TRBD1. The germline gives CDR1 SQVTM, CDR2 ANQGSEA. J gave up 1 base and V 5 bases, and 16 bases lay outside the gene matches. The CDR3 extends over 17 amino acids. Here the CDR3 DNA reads TGCAGCGTTCCCCAGAAAAGACAGGGACAAAGTAACTATGGCTACACCTTC. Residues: CSVPQKRQGQSNYGYTF.

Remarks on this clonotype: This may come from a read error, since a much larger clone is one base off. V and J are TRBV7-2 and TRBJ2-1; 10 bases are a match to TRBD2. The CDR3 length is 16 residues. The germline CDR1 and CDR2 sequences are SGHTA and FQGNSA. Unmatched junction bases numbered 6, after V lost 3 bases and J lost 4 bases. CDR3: CASSFQPAGGYNEQFF. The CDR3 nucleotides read TGTGCCAGCAGCTTTCAGCCAGCGGGGGGGTACAATGAGCAGTTCTTC.

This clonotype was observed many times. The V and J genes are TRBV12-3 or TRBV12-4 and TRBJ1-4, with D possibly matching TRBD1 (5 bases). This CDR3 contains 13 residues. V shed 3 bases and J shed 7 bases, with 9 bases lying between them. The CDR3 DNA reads TGTGCCAGCAGTTTCCCCGACAGTGAAAAACTGTTTTTT. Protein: CASSFPDSEKLFF.